The subject of this entry is one T cell receptor beta chain. The antigen is unknown. The data were obtained in a study of post-analysis software for immune sequencing data. Overall study findings and caveats: Multiple sclerosis patients showed significantly lower normalized Chao1 diversity than controls did. With F measure, samples from one preparation batch clustered together strongly. Patients carried roughly 5 TRBV segments more frequently than controls did, and TRBV5-6, TRBV5-1 and TRBV20-1 were among them.

V was pared by 0 bases and J by 4 bases, with 13 bases of the junction left unmatched. This CDR3 has 18 residues. CDR1 is MNHEY, CDR2 SVGAGI, per germline. Prepared libraries of TCR beta cDNA carried unique molecular identifiers. TCRdb re-called the PCR reads through MiXCR, storing one row per CDR3 protein. The top ten clones hold just under 5% of a sample with 650,000 to 900,000 distinct CDR3 sequences, just over 45% of them seen once. V is TRBV6-5 and J is TRBJ2-3; 7 bases are shared with TRBD2. The receptor was derived from a girl aged 5-17 years with multiple sclerosis. What was sequenced was blood. CDR3 DNA sequence: TGTGCCAGCAGTTACTCGTTCGGGCTAGCGGACCCCGCAGATACGCAGTATTTT. Translating gives CASSYSFGLADPADTQYF.